Included here is one TCR beta chain sequence, with context. The germline gene is not matched at one end of the junction; a read error may be the cause. Each CDR3 protein gets one entry after TCRdb re-called the 5' RACE reads with MiXCR. In the table there are some 330,000 distinct CDR3 sequences, approximately 8.8% of which are singletons. These data come from a study of identical twins. The specimen sequenced was naive T cells sorted from blood. This sequence originates from a woman between 45 and 60 years old in good health.

CDR3 DNA: TGTGCTAGCAGCGGAGCTAGCGGGAGGGCCACCGGGGAGCTGTTTTTT. It yields the protein CASSGASGRATGELFF. The chain employs TRBV7-7 and TRBJ2-2; 12 bases agree with TRBD2. The CDR3 contains 16 residues. The germline V gene has CDR1 SSHAT and CDR2 FNYEAQ (reference sequence).